Below, 7 T cell receptor beta chains from the same sample are listed, as sequenced in a study of chemoradiotherapy in HPV16-positive cancers. Profiling relied on immunoSEQ multiplex PCR, and the TCRdb table lists in-frame clones only, not all of them. The table shows just under 4,000 clones, with approximately 78% occurring only once. The sample was tumor tissue, taken from a patient who underwent chemoradiotherapy. The receptors were gathered from a human donor with HPV-associated anogenital cancer.

CDR3 loop: CAGGGPNTEAFF. In nucleotides, the CDR3 is TGTGCCGGAGGGGGCCCCAACACTGAAGCTTTCTTT. The rearrangement joins TRBV7-8 to TRBJ1-1, with 7 bases matching TRBD1. Looked up from germline, CDR1 is SGHVS and CDR2 is FQNEAQ. Trimming removed 11 bases from V and 2 bases from J; junction bases left unmatched: 5. This CDR3 has 12 amino acids.

The chain links TRBV5-1 to TRBJ1-1; the match to TRBD1 covers 8 bases. This CDR3 spans 15 amino acids. The V segment lost 1 base and the J segment 1 base; nucleotides outside the gene matches: 3. CDR1 and CDR2 from the germline V gene are SGHRS and YFSETQ. DNA for the CDR3: TGCGCCAGCAGCTTGAGGACAGGGACGAACACTGAAGCTTTCTTT. It is translated as CASSLRTGTNTEAFF.

V gene TRBV7-2 combines with J gene TRBJ1-2, with D tentatively TRBD1 (5 bases). The V and J ends lost 5 bases and 8 bases respectively, with 15 bases between them. The germline V gene has CDR1 SGHTA and CDR2 FQGNSA. This CDR3 has 13 amino acids. This CDR3 is CASSPAGGIGYTF. CDR3 DNA sequence: TGTGCCAGCAGCCCAGCCGGGGGTATCGGCTACACCTTC.

The chain couples TRBV5-1 to TRBJ1-2; 11 bases align to TRBD1. Trimming removed 0 bases from V and 5 bases from J; junction bases left unmatched: 3. The CDR3 is 15 amino acids. Germline assignment: CDR1 SGHRS and CDR2 YFSETQ. The CDR3 bases are TGCGCCAGCAGCTTGGAGGGACAGGGGGTTTATGGCTACACCTTC. It encodes CASSLEGQGVYGYTF.

V gene TRBV28 combines with J gene TRBJ1-2; the D gene is possibly TRBD1 (6 bases). The CDR3 has 12 amino acids. Per the germline V gene, CDR1 is MDHEN and CDR2 is SYDVKM. Trimming cost V 4 bases and J 7 bases, with 10 bases left between them. The CDR3 coding sequence is TGTGCCAGCAGTTCAACAGGGTTTGGCTACACCTTC. Its protein is CASSSTGFGYTF.

The genes are TRBV6-5 and TRBJ2-5; D possibly uses TRBD1 or TRBD2 (5 bases each). Trimming left V 2 bases short and J 0 bases short, with 7 bases between. There are 14 residues in the CDR3. Germline loops: CDR1 MNHEY, CDR2 SVGAGI. The CDR3 region is CASSYEGYQETQYF. CDR3 sequence (DNA): TGTGCCAGCAGTTACGAGGGGTACCAAGAGACCCAGTACTTC.

The chain joins TRBV21-1 to TRBJ2-7; TRBD2, the table's D call, was not compared with the DNA. TRBV21-1 is designated a pseudogene. The CDR3 has 16 amino acids. The DNA for the CDR3 is TGTGCCAGCAGCGACCCAAGACTAGCTCTCGGCTACGAGCAGTACTTC. Its translation: CASSDPRLALGYEQYF.